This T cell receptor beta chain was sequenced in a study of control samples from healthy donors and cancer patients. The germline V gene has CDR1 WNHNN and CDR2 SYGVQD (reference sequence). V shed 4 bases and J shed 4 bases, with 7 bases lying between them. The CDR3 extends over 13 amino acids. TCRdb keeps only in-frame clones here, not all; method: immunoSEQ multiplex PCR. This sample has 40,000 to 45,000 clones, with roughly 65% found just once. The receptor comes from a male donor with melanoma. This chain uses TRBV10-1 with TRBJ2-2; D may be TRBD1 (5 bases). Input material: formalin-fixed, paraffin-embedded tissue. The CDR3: CASSGQLTGELFF. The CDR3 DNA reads TGCGCCAGCAGTGGACAGCTCACCGGGGAGCTGTTTTTT.